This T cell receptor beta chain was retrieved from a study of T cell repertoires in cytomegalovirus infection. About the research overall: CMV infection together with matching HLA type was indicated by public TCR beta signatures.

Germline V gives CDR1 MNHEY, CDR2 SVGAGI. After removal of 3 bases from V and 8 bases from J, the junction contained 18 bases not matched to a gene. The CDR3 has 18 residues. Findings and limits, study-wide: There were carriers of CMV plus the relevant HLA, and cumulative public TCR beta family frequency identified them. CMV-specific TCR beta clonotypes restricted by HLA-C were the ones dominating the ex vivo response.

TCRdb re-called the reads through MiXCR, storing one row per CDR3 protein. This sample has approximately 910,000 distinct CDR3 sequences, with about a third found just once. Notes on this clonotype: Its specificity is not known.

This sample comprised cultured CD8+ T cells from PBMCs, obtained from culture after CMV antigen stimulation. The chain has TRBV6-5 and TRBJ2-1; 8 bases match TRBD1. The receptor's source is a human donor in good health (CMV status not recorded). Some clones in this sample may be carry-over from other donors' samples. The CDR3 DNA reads TGTGCCAGCAGTTATCGCACAACCGACAGGGGAGTCGACCATGAGCAGTTCTTC. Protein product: CASSYRTTDRGVDHEQFF.